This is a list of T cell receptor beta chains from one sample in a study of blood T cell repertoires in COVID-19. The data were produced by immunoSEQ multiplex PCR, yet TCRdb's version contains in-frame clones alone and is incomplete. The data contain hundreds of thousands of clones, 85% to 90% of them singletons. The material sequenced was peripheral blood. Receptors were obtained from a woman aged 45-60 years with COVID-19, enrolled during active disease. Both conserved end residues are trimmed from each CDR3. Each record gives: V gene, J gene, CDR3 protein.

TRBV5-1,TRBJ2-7,ASSLGMGQGARDEQY
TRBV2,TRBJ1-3,ASTGLSGNTIY
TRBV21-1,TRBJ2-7,ASSIMRKDSDFYEQY
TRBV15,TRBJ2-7,ATSREPGQMSEQY
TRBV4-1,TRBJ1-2,ASSQEGGYGYT
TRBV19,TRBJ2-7,ASSIDGQAGEQY
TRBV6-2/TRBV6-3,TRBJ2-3,ASSYRQRTDTQY
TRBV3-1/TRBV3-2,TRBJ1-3,ASSQDQIRAVWPFGNTIY
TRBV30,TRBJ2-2,AWSVHSGELF
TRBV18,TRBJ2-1,ASSHSSPKAYNEQF
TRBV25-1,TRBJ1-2,ASSELGQGGNYGYT
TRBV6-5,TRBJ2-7,ASTSGTGYSEQY
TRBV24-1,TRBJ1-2,ATSDTDRLSGYT
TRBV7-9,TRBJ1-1,ASSWGQMNTEAF
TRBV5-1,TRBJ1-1,ASSLPGQGTEAF
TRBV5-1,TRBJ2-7,ASSRDNYEQY